The T cell receptor (beta chain) described here comes from a study of cytomegalovirus exposure and HLA in healthy donors. This CDR3 is 13 amino acids long. Germline V CDR1 and CDR2: SGDLS, YYNGEE. With 0 bases removed from V and 6 bases from J, the gap between germline ends came to 6 bases. Study-level points and caveats: Data from an earlier analysis indicated that most TCR beta V segments were productive either about 87% or about 30% of the time.

Notes on this clone: Its antigen is currently unknown.

The PCR was carried out with 60 Vbeta primers and 13 Jbeta primers. Produced via immunoSEQ multiplex PCR; TCRdb's table is partial and in-frame only. The table records about 180,000 clones, roughly 80% of them present only once. The sequenced sample consisted of PBMCs. This receptor was obtained from a male donor in good health and CMV-seronegative. V and J are TRBV9 and TRBJ2-2; the D gene is possibly TRBD1 (5 bases). CDR3 nucleotide sequence: TGTGCCAGCAGCGTAGCGACAGCCGGGGAGCTGTTTTTT. Amino acid sequence: CASSVATAGELFF.